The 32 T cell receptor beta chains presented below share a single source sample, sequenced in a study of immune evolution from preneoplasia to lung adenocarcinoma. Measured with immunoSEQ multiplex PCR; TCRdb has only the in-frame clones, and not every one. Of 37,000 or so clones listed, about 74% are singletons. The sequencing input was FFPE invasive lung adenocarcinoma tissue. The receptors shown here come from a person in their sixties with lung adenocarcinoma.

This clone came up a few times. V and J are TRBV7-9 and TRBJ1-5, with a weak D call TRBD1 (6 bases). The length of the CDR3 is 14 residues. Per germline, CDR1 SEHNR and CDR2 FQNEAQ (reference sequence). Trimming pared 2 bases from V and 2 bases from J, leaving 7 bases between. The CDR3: CASSLSGGNQPQHF. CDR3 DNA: TGTGCCAGCAGCTTATCAGGGGGCAATCAGCCCCAGCATTTT.

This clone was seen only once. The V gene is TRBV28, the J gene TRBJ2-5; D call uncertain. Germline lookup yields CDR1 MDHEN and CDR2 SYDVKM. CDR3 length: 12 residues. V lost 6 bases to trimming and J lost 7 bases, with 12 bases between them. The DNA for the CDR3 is TGTGCCAGCAGCGTTTATGGTCGGACCCAGTACTTC. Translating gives CASSVYGRTQYF.

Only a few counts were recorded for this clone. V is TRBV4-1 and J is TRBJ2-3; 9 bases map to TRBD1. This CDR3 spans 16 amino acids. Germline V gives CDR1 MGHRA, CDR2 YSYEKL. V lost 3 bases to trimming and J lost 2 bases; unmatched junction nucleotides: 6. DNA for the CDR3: TGCGCCAGCAGCCAGACCGGGACAGGGTCCACAGATACGCAGTATTTT. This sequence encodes CASSQTGTGSTDTQYF.

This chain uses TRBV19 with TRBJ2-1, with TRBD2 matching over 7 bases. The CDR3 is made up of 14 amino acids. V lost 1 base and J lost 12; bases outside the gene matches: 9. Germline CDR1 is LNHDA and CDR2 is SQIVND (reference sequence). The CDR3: CASSIGGGSSGQFF. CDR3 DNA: TGTGCCAGTAGTATAGGAGGCGGGAGTTCGGGGCAGTTCTTC.

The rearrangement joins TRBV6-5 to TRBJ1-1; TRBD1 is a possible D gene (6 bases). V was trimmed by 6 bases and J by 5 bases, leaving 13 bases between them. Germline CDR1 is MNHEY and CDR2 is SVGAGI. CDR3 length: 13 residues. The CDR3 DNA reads TGTGCCAGCAGCTCAGGGGAAGGAACTGAAGCTTTCTTT. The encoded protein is CASSSGEGTEAFF.

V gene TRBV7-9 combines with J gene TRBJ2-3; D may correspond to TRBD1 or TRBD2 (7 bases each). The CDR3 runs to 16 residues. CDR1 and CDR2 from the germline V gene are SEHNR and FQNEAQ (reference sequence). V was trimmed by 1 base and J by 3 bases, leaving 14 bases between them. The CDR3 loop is CASSLVWQGGTDTQYF. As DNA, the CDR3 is TGTGCCAGCAGCTTAGTATGGCAGGGGGGGACAGATACGCAGTATTTT.

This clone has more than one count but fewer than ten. In nucleotides, the CDR3 is TGTGCCAGCAGTGACGTCGGTAACTATGGCTACACCTTC. This translates into CASSDVGNYGYTF. The rearrangement joins TRBV6-1 to TRBJ1-2; D is ambiguous. V was cut by 3 bases and J by 1 base, with 6 bases left in between. Germline assignment: CDR1 MNHNS and CDR2 SASEGT. The length of the CDR3 is 13 residues.

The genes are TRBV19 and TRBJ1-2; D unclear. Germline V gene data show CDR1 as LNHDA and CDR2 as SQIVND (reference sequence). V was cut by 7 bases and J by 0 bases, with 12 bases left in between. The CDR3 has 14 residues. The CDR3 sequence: CASKKTGANYGYTF. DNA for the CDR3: TGTGCCAGTAAAAAAACCGGAGCTAACTATGGCTACACCTTC. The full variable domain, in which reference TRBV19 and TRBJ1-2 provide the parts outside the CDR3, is DGGITQSPKYLFRKEGQNVTLSCEQNLNHDAMYWYRQDPGQGLRLIYYSQIVNDFQKGDIAEGYSVSREKKESFPLTVTSAQKNPTAFYLCASKKTGANYGYTFGSGTRLTVV.

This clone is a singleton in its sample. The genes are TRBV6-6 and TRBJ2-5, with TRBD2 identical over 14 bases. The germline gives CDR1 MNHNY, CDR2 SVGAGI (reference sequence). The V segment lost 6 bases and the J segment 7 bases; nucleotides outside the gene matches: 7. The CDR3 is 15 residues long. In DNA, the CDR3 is TGTGCCAGCAGCCCCGGGACTAGCGGGAGTAGGACCCAGTACTTC. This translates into CASSPGTSGSRTQYF.

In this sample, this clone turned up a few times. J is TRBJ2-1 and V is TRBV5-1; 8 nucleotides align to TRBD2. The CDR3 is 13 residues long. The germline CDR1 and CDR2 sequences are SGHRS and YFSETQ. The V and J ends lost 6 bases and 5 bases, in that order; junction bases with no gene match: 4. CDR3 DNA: TGCGCCAGCAACCCGGGACTAGACAATGAGCAGTTCTTC. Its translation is CASNPGLDNEQFF.

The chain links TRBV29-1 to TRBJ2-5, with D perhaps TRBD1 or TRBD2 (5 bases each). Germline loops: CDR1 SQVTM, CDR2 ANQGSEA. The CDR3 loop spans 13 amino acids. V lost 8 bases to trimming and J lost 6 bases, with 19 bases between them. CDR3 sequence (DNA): TGCAGCCATTCCACGGGACCTTATCAGACCCAGTACTTC. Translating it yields CSHSTGPYQTQYF.

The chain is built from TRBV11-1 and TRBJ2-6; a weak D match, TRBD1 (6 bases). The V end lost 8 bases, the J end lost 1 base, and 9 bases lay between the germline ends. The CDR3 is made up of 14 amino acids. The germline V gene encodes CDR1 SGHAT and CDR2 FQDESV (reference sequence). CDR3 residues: CASGTGSGANVLTF. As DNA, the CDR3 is TGTGCCAGCGGAACAGGGTCTGGGGCCAACGTCCTGACTTTC.

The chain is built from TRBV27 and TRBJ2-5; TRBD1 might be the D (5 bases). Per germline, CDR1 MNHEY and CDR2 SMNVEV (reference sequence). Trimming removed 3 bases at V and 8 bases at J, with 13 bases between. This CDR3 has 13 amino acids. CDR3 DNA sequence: TGTGCCAGCAGTTTGAGACAGCGAGAAACCCAGTACTTC. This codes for CASSLRQRETQYF.

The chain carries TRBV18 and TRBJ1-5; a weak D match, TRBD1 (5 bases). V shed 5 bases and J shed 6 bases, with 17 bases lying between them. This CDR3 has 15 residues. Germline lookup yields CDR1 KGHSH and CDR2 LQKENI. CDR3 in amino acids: CASSSLQLGGQPQHF. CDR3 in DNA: TGTGCCAGCTCATCGCTCCAACTTGGGGGTCAGCCCCAGCATTTT.

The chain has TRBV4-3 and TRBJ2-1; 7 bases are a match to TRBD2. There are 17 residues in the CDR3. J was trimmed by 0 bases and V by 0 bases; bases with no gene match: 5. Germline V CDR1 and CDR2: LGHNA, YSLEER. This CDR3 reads CASSQDWEGSSYNEQFF. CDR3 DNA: TGCGCCAGCAGCCAAGACTGGGAGGGCAGCTCCTACAATGAGCAGTTCTTC.

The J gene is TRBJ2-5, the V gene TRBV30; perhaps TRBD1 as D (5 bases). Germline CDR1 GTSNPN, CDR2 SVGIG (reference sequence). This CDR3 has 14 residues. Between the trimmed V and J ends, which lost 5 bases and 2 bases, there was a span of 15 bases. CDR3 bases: TGTGCCTGGCAAAGGGGCAGCCAACAAGAGACCCAGTACTTC. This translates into CAWQRGSQQETQYF.

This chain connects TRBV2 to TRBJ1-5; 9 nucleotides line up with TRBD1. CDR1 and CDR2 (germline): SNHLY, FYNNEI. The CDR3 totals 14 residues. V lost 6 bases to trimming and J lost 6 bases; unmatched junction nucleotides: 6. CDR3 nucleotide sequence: TGTGCCAGCAGGGGGGGGACAGGGATTCAGCCCCAGCATTTT. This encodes CASRGGTGIQPQHF.

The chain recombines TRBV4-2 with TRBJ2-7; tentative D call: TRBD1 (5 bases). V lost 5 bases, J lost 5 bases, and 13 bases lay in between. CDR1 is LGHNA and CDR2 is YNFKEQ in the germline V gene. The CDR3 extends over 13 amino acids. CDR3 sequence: CASSFQGRDEQYF. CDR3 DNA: TGTGCCAGCAGCTTCCAGGGTAGGGACGAGCAGTACTTC.

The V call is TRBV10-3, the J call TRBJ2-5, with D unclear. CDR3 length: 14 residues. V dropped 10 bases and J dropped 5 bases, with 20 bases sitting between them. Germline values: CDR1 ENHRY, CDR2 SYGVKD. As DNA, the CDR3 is TGTGCCACCAAGGGAATACAAGAATGGGAGACCCAGTACTTC. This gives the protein CATKGIQEWETQYF.

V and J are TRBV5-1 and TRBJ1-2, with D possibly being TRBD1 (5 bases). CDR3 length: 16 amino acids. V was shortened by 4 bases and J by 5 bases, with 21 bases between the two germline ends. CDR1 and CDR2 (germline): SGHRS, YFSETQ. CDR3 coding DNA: TGCGCCAGCAGCCCCACAAGCAGCAAGAGGGGTTATGGCTACACCTTC. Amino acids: CASSPTSSKRGYGYTF.

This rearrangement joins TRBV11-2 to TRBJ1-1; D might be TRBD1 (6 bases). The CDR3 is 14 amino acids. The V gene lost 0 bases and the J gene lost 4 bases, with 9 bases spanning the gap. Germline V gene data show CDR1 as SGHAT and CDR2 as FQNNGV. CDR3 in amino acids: CASSLEQGGTEAFF. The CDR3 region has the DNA TGTGCCAGCAGCTTAGAACAGGGAGGCACTGAAGCTTTCTTT.

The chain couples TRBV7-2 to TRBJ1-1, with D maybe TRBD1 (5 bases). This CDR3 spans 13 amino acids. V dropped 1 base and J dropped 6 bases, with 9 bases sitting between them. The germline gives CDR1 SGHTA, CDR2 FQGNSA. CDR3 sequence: CASSLEGHSEAFF. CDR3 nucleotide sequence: TGTGCCAGCAGCTTAGAAGGACATTCTGAAGCTTTCTTT.

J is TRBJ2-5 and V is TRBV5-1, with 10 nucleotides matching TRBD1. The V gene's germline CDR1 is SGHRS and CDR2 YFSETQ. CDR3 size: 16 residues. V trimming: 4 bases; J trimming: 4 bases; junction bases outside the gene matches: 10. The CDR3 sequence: CASSNPGTGVRETQYF. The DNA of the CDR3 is TGCGCCAGCAGCAACCCCGGGACAGGGGTACGAGAGACCCAGTACTTC.

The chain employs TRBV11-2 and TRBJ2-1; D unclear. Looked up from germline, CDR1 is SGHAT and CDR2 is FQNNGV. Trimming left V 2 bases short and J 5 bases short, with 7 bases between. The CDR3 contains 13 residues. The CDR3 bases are TGTGCCAGCAGCTTATCTGTAGACAATGAGCAGTTCTTC. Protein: CASSLSVDNEQFF. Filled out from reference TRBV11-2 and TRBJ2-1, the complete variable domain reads EAGVAQSPRYKIIEKRQSVAFWCNPISGHATLYWYQQILGQGPKLLIQFQNNGVVDDSQLPKDRFSAERLKGVDSTLKIQPAKLEDSAVYLCASSLSVDNEQFFGPGTRLTVL.

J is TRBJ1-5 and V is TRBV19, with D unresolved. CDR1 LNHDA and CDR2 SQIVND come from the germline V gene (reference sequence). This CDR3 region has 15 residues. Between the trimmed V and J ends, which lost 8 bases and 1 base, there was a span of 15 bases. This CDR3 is CASRYDWRSNQPQHF. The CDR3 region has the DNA TGTGCCAGTCGTTACGACTGGCGGAGCAATCAGCCCCAGCATTTT.

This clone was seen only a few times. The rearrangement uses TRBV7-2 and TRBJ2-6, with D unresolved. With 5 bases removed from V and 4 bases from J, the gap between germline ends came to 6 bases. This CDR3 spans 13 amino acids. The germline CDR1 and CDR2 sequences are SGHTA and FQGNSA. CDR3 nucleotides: TGTGCCAGCAGCATTGTGGGGGCCAACGTCCTGACTTTC. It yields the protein CASSIVGANVLTF.

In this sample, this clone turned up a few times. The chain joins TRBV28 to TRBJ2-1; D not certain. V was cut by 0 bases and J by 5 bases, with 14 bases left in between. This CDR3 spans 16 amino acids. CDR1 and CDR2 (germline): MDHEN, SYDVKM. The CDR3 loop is CASSLWAGTEHNEQFF. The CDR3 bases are TGTGCCAGCAGTTTATGGGCTGGAACCGAACACAATGAGCAGTTCTTC.

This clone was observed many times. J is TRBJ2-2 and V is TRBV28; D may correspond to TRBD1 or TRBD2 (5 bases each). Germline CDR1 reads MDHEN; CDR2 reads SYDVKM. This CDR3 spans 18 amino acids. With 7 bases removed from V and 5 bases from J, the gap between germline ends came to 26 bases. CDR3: CASTSTSGRTIGTGELFF. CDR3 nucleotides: TGTGCCAGCACCTCCACGTCGGGACGGACAATAGGGACCGGGGAGCTGTTTTTT.

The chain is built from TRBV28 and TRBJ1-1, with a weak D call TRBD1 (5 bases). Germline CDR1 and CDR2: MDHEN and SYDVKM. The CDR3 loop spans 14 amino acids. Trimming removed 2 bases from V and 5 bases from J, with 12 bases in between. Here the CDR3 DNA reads TGTGCCAGCAGTTTAGGGGGAACAGGTACTGAAGCTTTCTTT. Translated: CASSLGGTGTEAFF.

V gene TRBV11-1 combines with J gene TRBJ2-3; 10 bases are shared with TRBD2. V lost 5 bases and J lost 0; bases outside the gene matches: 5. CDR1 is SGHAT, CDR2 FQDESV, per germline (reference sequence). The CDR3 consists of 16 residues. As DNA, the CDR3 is TGTGCCAGCAGCCCGGGACTAGCGTTTAGCACAGATACGCAGTATTTT. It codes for CASSPGLAFSTDTQYF.

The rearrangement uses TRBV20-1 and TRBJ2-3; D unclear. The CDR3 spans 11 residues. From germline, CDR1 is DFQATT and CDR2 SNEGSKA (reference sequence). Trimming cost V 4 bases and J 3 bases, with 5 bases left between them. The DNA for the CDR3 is TGCAGTGCTACCTTTACAGATACGCAGTATTTT. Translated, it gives CSATFTDTQYF.

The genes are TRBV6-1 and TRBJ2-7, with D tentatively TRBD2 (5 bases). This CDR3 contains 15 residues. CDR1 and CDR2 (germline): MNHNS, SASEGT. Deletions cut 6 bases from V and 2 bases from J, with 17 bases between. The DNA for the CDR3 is TGTGCCAGCAGAGAATCCTGGCGGGCAGCCTACGAGCAGTACTTC. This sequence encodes CASRESWRAAYEQYF.